The clone carrying this T cell receptor beta chain was seen a handful of times. Its antigen remains unidentified. Isolated RNA was reverse transcribed in full, so expressed TCRB transcripts were sequenced. Profiled with immunoSEQ multiplex PCR; TCRdb holds only in-frame clones, not every one. Of more than 250,000 clones in the sample, approximately 20% were seen once. The data were obtained in a study of beta chain features in type 1 diabetes. Findings and caveats of the study: For Type 1 diabetes patients, all four CD4+ subsets carried TCRB CDR3s that were moderately but significantly shorter.

Germline CDR1 is MGHDK and CDR2 is SYGVNS. The V gene lost 1 base and the J gene lost 4 bases, with 4 bases spanning the gap. CDR3 size: 12 residues. This chain links TRBV25-1 with TRBJ1-1; D ambiguous. The material sequenced was naive CD4+ T cells from blood. The receptor was derived from a woman between 40 and 55 years old with type 1 diabetes. CDR3 residues: CASSESGTEAFF. CDR3 sequence (DNA): TGTGCCAGCAGTGAATCGGGCACTGAAGCTTTCTTT. Full variable domain (outside the CDR3, taken from reference TRBV25-1 and TRBJ1-1): EADIYQTPRYLVIGTGKKITLECSQTMGHDKMYWYQQDPGMELHLIHYSYGVNSTEKGDLSSESTVSRIRTEHFPLTLESARPSHTSQYLCASSESGTEAFFGQGTRLTVV.